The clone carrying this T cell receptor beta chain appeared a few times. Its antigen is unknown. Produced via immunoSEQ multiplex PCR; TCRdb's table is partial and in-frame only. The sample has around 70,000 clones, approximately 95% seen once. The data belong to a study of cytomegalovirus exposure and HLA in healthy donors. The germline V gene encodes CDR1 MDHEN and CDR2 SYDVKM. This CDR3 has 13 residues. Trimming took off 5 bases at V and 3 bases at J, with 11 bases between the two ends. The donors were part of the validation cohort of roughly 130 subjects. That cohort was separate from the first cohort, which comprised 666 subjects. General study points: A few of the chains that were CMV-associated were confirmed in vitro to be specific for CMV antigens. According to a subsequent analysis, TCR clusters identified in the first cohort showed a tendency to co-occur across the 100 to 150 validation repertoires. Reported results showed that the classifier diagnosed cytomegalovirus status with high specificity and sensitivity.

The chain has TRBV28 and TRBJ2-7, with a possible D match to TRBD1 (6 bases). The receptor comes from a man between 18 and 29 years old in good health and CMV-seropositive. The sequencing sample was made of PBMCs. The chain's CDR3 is CASSPGQSYEQYF. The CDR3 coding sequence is TGTGCCAGCAGTCCTGGACAGAGCTACGAGCAGTACTTC.